This TCR beta chain is from a study of blood T cell repertoires in COVID-19. Study-wide context: Some COVID-19 samples were acute and others convalescent; all came from the United States, Italy and Spain.

Libraries were prepared by immunoSEQ multiplex PCR; TCRdb keeps only in-frame clonotypes and omits some of them. Of roughly 70,000 clones in the sample, approximately 90% were seen once. Per the germline V gene, CDR1 is LNHDA and CDR2 is SQIVND (reference sequence). With 7 bases clipped from V and 5 bases from J, the junction kept 6 bases outside the gene matches. The CDR3 length is 15 residues. V usage is TRBV19 and J usage is TRBJ1-6, with 9 positions matching TRBD1. The clonotype was recovered from a man in his fifties with COVID-19, enrolled during active disease. What was sequenced was peripheral blood. The CDR3 protein is CASKSRTGDNSPLHF. The CDR3 nucleotides are TGTGCCAGTAAATCCCGGACAGGGGATAATTCACCCCTCCACTTT.